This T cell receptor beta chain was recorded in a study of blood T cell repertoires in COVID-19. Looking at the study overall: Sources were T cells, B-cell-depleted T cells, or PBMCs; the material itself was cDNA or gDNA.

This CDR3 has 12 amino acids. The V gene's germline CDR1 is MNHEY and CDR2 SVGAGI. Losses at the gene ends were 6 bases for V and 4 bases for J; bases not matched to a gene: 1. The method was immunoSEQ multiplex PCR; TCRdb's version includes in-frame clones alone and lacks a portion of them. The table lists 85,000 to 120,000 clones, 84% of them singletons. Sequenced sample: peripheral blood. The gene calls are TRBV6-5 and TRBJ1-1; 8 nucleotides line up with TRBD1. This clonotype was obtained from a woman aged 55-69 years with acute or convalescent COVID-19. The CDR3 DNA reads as TGTGCCAGCAGGGACAGGGTCACTGAAGCTTTCTTT. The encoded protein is CASRDRVTEAFF.